These 16 T cell receptor beta chains came from one sample sequenced in a study of Graves' ophthalmopathy and Graves' hyperthyroidism (dated by TCRdb to 2016 to 2018). Sequencing was performed on an Illumina HiSeq 2000. For repertoire sequencing, the TCR beta CDR3 regions were amplified from RNA transcripts. A first-round RT-PCR used HTBI primers with the Qiagen OneStep RT-PCR kit, followed by a second-round multiplex PCR, size selection and purification. The public reads were reanalyzed by TCRdb: fastp trimming at Q25, MiXCR alignment, in-frame beta chains only. Each record represents a unique CDR3 protein, reported with the most common genes and DNA among its rows. The sample profile shows 200,000 to 300,000 distinct CDR3 sequences; less than 55% of them were found once. The top ten clonotypes cover around half of the sample. Specimen: peripheral blood. These receptors were collected from an adult man with Graves' ophthalmopathy.

The chain is built from TRBV5-4 and TRBJ2-5; D is unclear. Germline values: CDR1 SGHNT, CDR2 YYREEE (reference sequence). CDR3 size: 14 residues. The V end was cut by 0 bases, the J end by 0 bases, with 6 bases between. The CDR3 reads CASSLARHQETQYF. The CDR3 bases are TGTGCCAGCAGCTTGGCTCGCCACCAAGAGACCCAGTACTTC.

A few counts support this clonotype. V gene TRBV6-6 combines with J gene TRBJ2-6, with D uncertain. The CDR3 runs 12 residues. Germline V gene data show CDR1 as MNHNY and CDR2 as SVGAGI (reference sequence). The germline V and J ends were trimmed by 7 bases and 6 bases, with 7 bases remaining between them. CDR3 loop: CASTLEANVLTF. In DNA, the CDR3 is TGTGCCAGCACCCTGGAGGCCAACGTCCTGACTTTC.

V is TRBV20-1 and J is TRBJ1-3; no clear D gene. CDR3 length equals 15 residues. Germline values: CDR1 DFQATT, CDR2 SNEGSKA (reference sequence). The CDR3 DNA reads TGCAGCATCGACGTGTATAAAAGCTCTGGAAACACCATATATTTT. Encoded protein: CSIDVYKSSGNTIYF.

This clonotype was seen more than once but under ten times. This sequence joins TRBV11-2 and TRBJ1-5; D perhaps matches TRBD1 (6 bases). V was trimmed by 4 bases and J by 4 bases, leaving 14 bases between them. CDR1 is SGHAT and CDR2 is FQNNGV in the germline V gene. This CDR3 has 15 residues. The CDR3 loop is CASSYREGENQPQHF. The CDR3 coding sequence is TGTGCCAGCAGCTACCGCGAGGGGGAAAATCAGCCCCAGCATTTT. Full variable domain (remainder filled in from reference TRBV11-2 and TRBJ1-5): EAGVAQSPRYKIIEKRQSVAFWCNPISGHATLYWYQQILGQGPKLLIQFQNNGVVDDSQLPKDRFSAERLKGVDSTLKIQPAKLEDSAVYLCASSYREGENQPQHFGDGTRLSIL.

Ten or more counts support this clonotype. The CDR3 loop is CASSVGEDTEAFF. The DNA of the CDR3 is TGTGCCAGCAGTGTGGGGGAGGACACTGAAGCTTTCTTT. The J gene is TRBJ1-1, the V gene TRBV2, with D possibly TRBD1 on 5 matching bases. V lost 4 bases to trimming and J lost 3 bases, with 9 bases between them. This CDR3 is built from 13 residues. Germline V gene lookup returns CDR1 SNHLY and CDR2 FYNNEI.

Of note for this clonotype: Sequence at one end of the junction differs from germline and may be a read error. V gene TRBV5-5 combines with J gene TRBJ2-5; the D call may be TRBD1 or TRBD2 (6 bases each). This CDR3 has 14 amino acids. The germline V gene encodes CDR1 SGHKS and CDR2 YYEKEE (reference sequence). CDR3 residues: CASSQEGGSGTQYF. CDR3 sequence (DNA): TGCGCCAGCAGCCAAGAAGGGGGGTCAGGGACCCAGTACTTC.

The gene calls are TRBV14 and TRBJ1-2; D might be TRBD1 (6 bases). CDR1 and CDR2 from the germline V gene are SGHDN and FVKESK. V was clipped by 4 bases and J by 4 bases, with 13 bases between them. This CDR3 has 14 residues. The CDR3 nucleotides read TGTGCCAGCAGCCCCTTGACAGGCCCCTATGGCTACACCTTC. It is translated as CASSPLTGPYGYTF.

The sample holds a few counts of this clonotype. This sequence joins TRBV19 and TRBJ2-7, with TRBD1 identical over 7 bases. This CDR3 has 13 amino acids. CDR1 is LNHDA, CDR2 SQIVND, per germline (reference sequence). V gave up 6 bases and J gave up 3 bases; unmatched junction bases: 5. The CDR3 loop reads CASSRQGIYEQYF. Here the CDR3 DNA reads TGTGCCAGTAGCAGACAGGGTATCTACGAGCAGTACTTC.

This clonotype was counted only a few times. This sequence joins TRBV7-9 and TRBJ2-7, with D unresolved. Germline V gene sequence: CDR1 SEHNR, CDR2 FQNEAQ (reference sequence). Trimming took off 6 bases at V and 5 bases at J, with 11 bases between the two ends. This CDR3 has 12 residues. CDR3 DNA: TGTGCCAGCAGTCTCTTGCAAAACGAGCAGTACTTC. Its protein is CASSLLQNEQYF.

In its sample, this clonotype was seen many times. The V and J genes are TRBV20-1 and TRBJ2-5, with unresolved D. The V gene lost 5 bases and the J gene lost 4 bases, with 5 bases spanning the gap. Germline V gives CDR1 DFQATT, CDR2 SNEGSKA (reference sequence). CDR3 length equals 10 residues. CDR3: CSAGSETQYF. In DNA form, the CDR3 reads TGCAGTGCTGGCTCAGAGACCCAGTACTTC.

CDR3 region: CASSTGPFNSNQPQHF. In DNA form, the CDR3 reads TGTGCCAGCAGCACAGGACCTTTCAATAGCAATCAGCCCCAGCATTTT. The J gene is TRBJ1-5, the V gene TRBV5-8, with D maybe TRBD1 (5 bases). V was cut by 4 bases and J by 0 bases, with 14 bases left in between. CDR3 length equals 16 residues. The germline gives CDR1 SGHTS, CDR2 YDEGEE.

The V gene is TRBV10-3, the J gene TRBJ1-3; D is unclear. The CDR3 totals 15 residues. The V and J ends lost 3 bases and 2 bases respectively, with 11 bases between them. CDR1 is ENHRY and CDR2 is SYGVKD in the germline V gene. The CDR3, as DNA: TGTGCCATCAGTGAACCAGATAGCCCTGGAAACACCATATATTTT. The encoded protein is CAISEPDSPGNTIYF.

The CDR3 DNA reads TGCGCCAGCAGCCAAGGGAGACAGGGCACCGGGGAGCTGTTTTTT. Translated, it gives CASSQGRQGTGELFF. The V and J genes are TRBV4-1 and TRBJ2-2; TRBD1 matches 7 bases. CDR1 is MGHRA, CDR2 YSYEKL, per germline. Trimming removed 1 base from V and 4 bases from J; junction bases left unmatched: 3. The CDR3 is 15 residues long.

The rearrangement uses TRBV19 and TRBJ2-7; D call uncertain. Per germline, CDR1 LNHDA and CDR2 SQIVND (reference sequence). Trimming cost V 5 bases and J 2 bases, with 7 bases left between them. The CDR3 contains 12 residues. The CDR3 sequence is CASSGDAYEQYF. Written as DNA, the CDR3 is TGTGCCAGTAGTGGGGATGCCTACGAGCAGTACTTC. The variable domain in full, completed from reference TRBV19 and TRBJ2-7, reads DGGITQSPKYLFRKEGQNVTLSCEQNLNHDAMYWYRQDPGQGLRLIYYSQIVNDFQKGDIAEGYSVSREKKESFPLTVTSAQKNPTAFYLCASSGDAYEQYFGPGTRLTVT.

About this clonotype: Compared with germline, one end of the junction differs, possibly owing to a read error. The rearrangement joins TRBV7-7 to TRBJ2-7; D remains unclear. This CDR3 spans 12 amino acids. CDR1 SSHAT and CDR2 FNYEAQ come from the germline V gene (reference sequence). The DNA of the CDR3 is TGTGCCAGCAGTCTCCTCTCCTACGAGCGGTACTTC. The encoded protein is CASSLLSYERYF.

This clonotype was seen a handful of times. The chain carries TRBV20-1 and TRBJ2-7; D is possibly TRBD1 (5 bases). Germline V lookup: CDR1 DFQATT, CDR2 SNEGSKA (reference sequence). There are 15 residues in the CDR3. Deletions cut 0 bases from V and 2 bases from J, with 14 bases between. CDR3 region: CSARDQGASTYEQYF. DNA for the CDR3: TGCAGTGCTAGAGATCAAGGGGCTAGTACCTACGAGCAGTACTTC.